A selection of T cell receptor beta chains follows, all from one sample in a study of graft-versus-host responses after intestinal transplantation. Antigens for these TCRs are unknown. Measured with immunoSEQ multiplex PCR; TCRdb has only the in-frame clones, and not every one. Among nearly 110,000 clones listed, about nine tenths were seen once. Sequencing was performed on unstimulated CD4+ T cells sorted from spleen or lymph node cells, taken before transplant. The receptors were sampled from a human donor who was the organ donor for an intestinal transplant. Each CDR3 is given with its conserved first and last residue. The D gene is left open where the match is weak. Clone size, where shown, is once, few, many, or a class for clones that have expanded.

abundance	v_gene	d_gene	j_gene	CDR3aa	CDR3nt
few	TRBV28	.	TRBJ1-4	CASTGEQAKLFF	TGTGCCAGCACTGGGGAACAGGCTAAACTGTTTTTT
.	TRBV2	.	TRBJ2-5	CASSRDQYQETQYF	TGTGCCAGCAGTCGGGACCAGTACCAAGAGACCCAGTACTTC
.	TRBV2	.	TRBJ2-3	CASTAGQTDTQYF	TGTGCCAGCACCGCGGGACAGACAGATACGCAGTATTTT
once	TRBV25-1	.	TRBJ2-2	CASSENTPNTGELFF	TGTGCCAGCAGTGAGAACACTCCGAACACCGGGGAGCTGTTTTTT
.	TRBV19	.	TRBJ1-2	CASSHGGVPSYGYTF	TGTGCCAGTAGTCACGGGGGGGTACCCTCTTATGGCTACACCTTC
.	TRBV5-1	.	TRBJ2-6	CASSLESGAGANVLTF	TGCGCCAGCAGCTTGGAATCGGGGGCTGGGGCCAACGTCCTGACTTTC
.	TRBV19	.	TRBJ1-3	CASSMGFSGNTIYF	TGTGCCAGTAGTATGGGTTTCTCTGGAAACACCATATATTTT
.	TRBV19	TRBD2	TRBJ2-7	CASSIERAASGSYEQYF	TGTGCCAGTAGTATAGAAAGGGCTGCTAGCGGATCCTACGAGCAGTACTTC
.	TRBV4-1	.	TRBJ1-2	CASSRGSQLANYGYTF	TGCGCCAGCAGCCGGGGCAGTCAACTAGCTAACTATGGCTACACCTTC
.	TRBV27	.	TRBJ2-1	CASTLSGLRDEQFF	TGTGCCAGCACCCTCAGCGGGCTTCGGGATGAGCAGTTCTTC
.	TRBV6-5	TRBD2	TRBJ2-1	CASSYPLAGGHEQFF	TGTGCCAGCAGTTACCCGCTAGCGGGGGGGCATGAGCAGTTCTTC
.	TRBV19	TRBD2	TRBJ2-7	CASSVTSGYLNEQYF	TGTGCCAGTAGTGTGACTAGCGGGTACCTAAACGAGCAGTACTTC
.	TRBV5-8	.	TRBJ2-5	CASSLVRPNQETQYF	TGTGCCAGCAGCTTGGTACGGCCCAATCAAGAGACCCAGTACTTC
once	TRBV5-5	TRBD1	TRBJ1-2	CASSARRGGDTF	TGTGCCAGCAGCGCACGCAGGGGGGGGGACACCTTC
once	TRBV7-2	TRBD1	TRBJ2-1	CASSFRGLSEQFF	TGTGCCAGCAGCTTCAGGGGGCTCAGTGAGCAGTTCTTC
.	TRBV5-1	.	TRBJ1-2	CASSVSGGDDYGYTF	TGCGCCAGCAGCGTTTCCGGGGGCGACGACTATGGCTACACCTTC
.	TRBV11-2	.	TRBJ2-5	CASSYGWETQYF	TGTGCCAGCAGCTATGGATGGGAGACCCAGTACTTC
.	TRBV5-1	.	TRBJ2-1	CASSLERGHNEQFF	TGCGCCAGCAGCTTGGAGAGGGGACACAATGAGCAGTTCTTC
few	TRBV5-4	TRBD2	TRBJ2-1	CASSLWTSGIPFNEQFF	TGTGCCAGCAGCTTGTGGACTAGCGGGATTCCATTCAATGAGCAGTTCTTC
.	TRBV6-5	TRBD1	TRBJ2-7	CASSYSAGGNYEQYF	TGTGCCAGCAGTTACTCGGCAGGGGGCAATTACGAGCAGTACTTC
.	TRBV18	.	TRBJ1-2	CASSPQGYGYTF	TGTGCCAGCTCACCACAGGGCTATGGCTACACCTTC
.	TRBV6-5	.	TRBJ2-7	CASSSKEGSFYEQYF	TGTGCCAGCAGCTCAAAAGAAGGTTCCTTCTACGAGCAGTACTTC
.	TRBV27	.	TRBJ1-2	CASSFNTLYGYTF	TGTGCCAGCAGTTTCAACACTCTCTATGGCTACACCTTC
.	TRBV19	TRBD1	TRBJ1-1	CASRRQGGDHTEAFF	TGTGCCAGTAGGAGACAGGGGGGGGATCACACTGAAGCTTTCTTT
.	TRBV9	.	TRBJ1-6	CASSVGGRQPLHF	TGTGCCAGCAGCGTAGGGGGCAGACAACCCCTCCACTTT
medium-sized	TRBV28	.	TRBJ1-2	CASSSVGPGGYTF	TGTGCCAGCAGTTCGGTGGGTCCCGGCGGCTACACCTTC
.	TRBV7-2	.	TRBJ1-4	CASSQDATNEKLFF	TGTGCCAGCAGTCAGGATGCAACTAATGAAAAACTGTTTTTT
.	TRBV30	.	TRBJ2-5	CAWSTIGLVETQYF	TGTGCCTGGAGTACTATAGGGCTGGTAGAGACCCAGTACTTC
.	TRBV5-1	.	TRBJ1-1	CASSLISLNTEAFF	TGCGCCAGCAGCTTGATATCGCTGAACACTGAAGCTTTCTTT